The 19 T cell receptor beta chains below all came from one sample that was sequenced in a study of tumor-infiltrating lymphocytes in primary liver carcinoma. With a constant-region primer, TCR beta cDNA was made from approximately 500 ng of total RNA. TCR beta libraries came from three nested multiplex PCR rounds using slightly modified ARM-PCR. Running 10 cycles apiece, the first two PCR rounds relied on TRBV1-TRBV30 forward primers together with a C-beta reverse primer. TCRdb used MiXCR to reprocess the multiplex PCR reads, holding one entry per CDR3 protein. The table records about 200,000 distinct CDR3 sequences, less than 75% of them present only once. Unsorted whole blood supplied the RNA, and germline DNA was extracted too. The source material was peripheral blood. The receptors derive from a woman aged 55-69 years with primary liver carcinoma and hepatitis B virus infection.

Details on this clonotype: The CDR3 does not end in the conserved phenylalanine or tryptophan, so this is likely a read error. V usage is TRBV5-6 and J usage is TRBJ2-3; 9 nucleotides line up with TRBD2. Per the germline V gene, CDR1 is SGHDT and CDR2 is YYEEEE. There are 16 residues in the CDR3. The J segment lost 0 bases and the V segment lost 2 bases, leaving 4 bases of the junction unmatched. DNA for the CDR3: TGTGCCAGCAGCTTAGCCAGCGGGAGGAGCACAGATACGCAGTATCTT. Protein product: CASSLASGRSTDTQYL.

This rearrangement joins TRBV5-1 to TRBJ2-1, with D perhaps TRBD1 (6 bases). Germline V gives CDR1 SGHRS, CDR2 YFSETQ. The V end was cut by 0 bases, the J end by 0 bases, with 10 bases between. This CDR3 is 16 amino acids long. In DNA, the CDR3 is TGCGCCAGCAGCTTGGGAGGGGGTTACTCCTACAATGAGCAGTTCTTC. It encodes CASSLGGGYSYNEQFF.

This clonotype turned up a few times. CDR3 sequence: CASQINEKLFF. CDR3 nucleotides: TGTGCCAGCCAGATTAATGAAAAACTGTTTTTT. The V gene is TRBV28, the J gene TRBJ1-4, with D unresolved. The germline V gene encodes CDR1 MDHEN and CDR2 SYDVKM. The CDR3 is made up of 11 amino acids. V gave up 8 bases and J gave up 4 bases, with 5 bases separating them.

This clonotype came up once. This clone may be a read error of a much larger clone one base away. V and J are TRBV12-5 and TRBJ1-5; D is perhaps TRBD1 (6 bases). Germline CDR1 reads LGHNT; CDR2 reads FRNRAP. The CDR3 runs 17 residues. The CDR3 DNA follows: TGTGATAGTGGTTCGCGTACCCTGGGGGGCGCGAATCAGCCCCAGCATTTT. The encoded protein is CDSGSRTLGGANQPQHF.

As DNA, the CDR3 is TGTGCCAGCAGTTTAGTGGAGGGAACTGAAGCTTTCTTT. Translated: CASSLVEGTEAFF. The chain uses TRBV28 and TRBJ1-1; D is undetermined. Germline V CDR1 and CDR2: MDHEN, SYDVKM. CDR3 size: 13 residues. Trimming cost V 2 bases and J 5 bases, with 9 bases left between them.

As concerns this clonotype: One end of the junction fails to match germline, which may point to a read error. The chain employs TRBV11-2 and TRBJ2-1, with 7 bases identical to TRBD2. The CDR3 has 15 amino acids. Germline V gene sequence: CDR1 SGHAT, CDR2 FQNNGV. In DNA, the CDR3 is TGTGCCAGTAGCTTAAGAGGCGGGAGACTTGGTGAGCAGTTCTTC. It specifies CASSLRGGRLGEQFF.

This rearrangement joins TRBV29-1 to TRBJ1-1; D remains unclear. The CDR3 totals 12 residues. The V gene's germline CDR1 is SQVTM and CDR2 ANQGSEA. V was shortened by 7 bases and J by 1 base, with 10 bases between the two germline ends. CDR3 protein: CSAKDGNTEAFF. The CDR3 nucleotides are TGCAGCGCCAAGGACGGGAACACTGAAGCTTTCTTT. Full variable domain (outside the CDR3, taken from reference TRBV29-1 and TRBJ1-1): SAVISQKPSRDICQRGTSLTIQCQVDSQVTMMFWYRQQPGQSLTLIATANQGSEATYESGFVIDKFPISRPNLTFSTLTVSNMSPEDSSIYLCSAKDGNTEAFFGQGTRLTVV.

In regard to this clonotype: Possible read error: a much larger clone is one base away. This chain links TRBV7-8 with TRBJ1-2; no firm D call. Germline V CDR1 and CDR2: SGHVS, FQNEAQ. V shed 1 base and J shed 7 bases, with 13 bases lying between them. The CDR3 is 14 residues long. CDR3: CASSLERTRCGYTF. CDR3 coding DNA: TGTGCCAGCAGCTTAGAAAGGACCCGCTGTGGCTACACCTTC. Full variable domain (outside the CDR3, taken from reference TRBV7-8 and TRBJ1-2): GAGVSQSPRYKVAKRGQDVALRCDPISGHVSLFWYQQALGQGPEFLTYFQNEAQLDKSGLPSDRFFAERPEGSVSTLKIQRTQQEDSAVYLCASSLERTRCGYTFGSGTRLTVV.

Regarding this clonotype: One end of the junction varies from germline; a read error may be responsible. V is TRBV11-2 and J is TRBJ1-6; TRBD1 matches 9 bases. The germline V gene encodes CDR1 SGHAT and CDR2 FQNNGV. This CDR3 region has 14 residues. CDR3 in amino acids: CASSATGGNSSLHF. The CDR3 DNA follows: TGTGCCAGCAGCGCGACAGGGGGTAATTCATCCCTCCACTTT.

This clonotype was counted only a few times. This sequence may be a read error, since a much larger clone differs from it by one base. The rearrangement joins TRBV12-3 or TRBV12-4 to TRBJ2-2; a possible D gene is TRBD2 (5 bases). The length of the CDR3 is 15 residues. V was pared by 3 bases and J by 1 base, with 9 bases between. The CDR3 loop reads CASSFYRGNTGELFF. The CDR3 DNA sequence: TGTGCCAGCAGTTTTTATCGGGGGAACACCGGGGAGCTGTTTTTT.

This clonotype was counted at least ten times. The rearrangement uses TRBV5-1 and TRBJ2-5; 8 bases match TRBD1. The CDR3 has 14 amino acids. V shed 3 bases, J shed 6 bases, and the junction held 7 bases outside the gene matches. The germline gives CDR1 SGHRS, CDR2 YFSETQ. The CDR3: CASSSAQGEQTQYF. CDR3 in DNA: TGCGCCAGCAGCTCCGCACAGGGGGAACAGACCCAGTACTTC.

Of note for this clonotype: This may be a read error, as it is one base from a much larger clone. The chain combines TRBV5-4 with TRBJ1-1; D ambiguous. Germline loops: CDR1 SGHNT, CDR2 YYREEE (reference sequence). The germline V and J ends were trimmed by 0 bases and 0 bases, with 9 bases remaining between them. This CDR3 contains 15 residues. The CDR3 is CASSLARHMNTEAFF. For the CDR3, the DNA is TGTGCCAGCAGCTTGGCCAGGCATATGAACACTGAAGCTTTCTTT. Variable domain in full (rest from reference TRBV5-4 and TRBJ1-1): ETGVTQSPTHLIKTRGQQVTLRCSSQSGHNTVSWYQQALGQGPQFIFQYYREEENGRGNFPPRFSGLQFPNYSSELNVNALELDDSALYLCASSLARHMNTEAFFGQGTRLTVV.

Regarding this clonotype: A clone one base away is much larger, so this may be a read error. No conserved phenylalanine or tryptophan is present at the end of the CDR3, so a read error is the likely explanation. This sequence joins TRBV29-1 and TRBJ1-3; 11 bases match TRBD1. Germline V CDR1 and CDR2: SQVTM, ANQGSEA. The V gene end was trimmed by 4 bases and the J gene end by 0 bases; junction bases not matched to a gene: 8. CDR3 length: 17 residues. In DNA form, the CDR3 reads TGCAGCGTTGGGACAGGGGGCTCCTCTTACTCTGGAAACACCATATATCTT. It is translated as CSVGTGGSSYSGNTIYL.

Concerning this clonotype itself: A much more abundant neighbour one base away suggests this may be a read error. CDR3 loop: CAVLQDRGGYGYTF. CDR3 nucleotides: TGTGCCGTACTTCAGGACAGGGGCGGCTATGGCTACACCTTC. This rearrangement joins TRBV6-6 to TRBJ1-2; 9 positions agree with TRBD1. The germline CDR1 and CDR2 sequences are MNHNY and SVGAGI (reference sequence). The CDR3 has 14 residues. The V gene end was trimmed by 11 bases and the J gene end by 4 bases; junction bases not matched to a gene: 11.

The CDR3 DNA is TGTGCCAGCAGCTTAACCTCTACTAGGACAGAGACCCAGTACTTC. Protein product: CASSLTSTRTETQYF. V gene TRBV11-1 combines with J gene TRBJ2-5; TRBD2 is a possible D gene (5 bases). V was pared by 2 bases and J by 4 bases, with 14 bases between. Germline V gene lookup returns CDR1 SGHAT and CDR2 FQDESV (reference sequence). The CDR3 is 15 amino acids. Full variable domain (rest looked up from reference TRBV11-1 and TRBJ2-5): EAEVAQSPRYKITEKSQAVAFWCDPISGHATLYWYRQILGQGPELLVQFQDESVVDDSQLPKDRFSAERLKGVDSTLKIQPAELGDSAMYLCASSLTSTRTETQYFGPGTRLLVL.

The table lists this clonotype with a count of one. One junction end does not reproduce the germline sequence, and a read error may be involved. V gene TRBV6-6 combines with J gene TRBJ1-1; the D is unclear. This CDR3 is 15 amino acids long. The V gene's germline CDR1 is MNHNY and CDR2 SVGAGI (reference sequence). The CDR3 region is CASSRAALVDTEAVF. CDR3 coding DNA: TGTGCCAGCAGCCGGGCGGCACTCGTCGACACTGAAGCTGTCTTT.

With regard to this clonotype: One end of the junction is discordant with germline, which a read error may explain. The V gene is TRBV2, the J gene TRBJ2-3; TRBD1 matches at 8 bases. CDR1 SNHLY and CDR2 FYNNEI come from the germline V gene. The CDR3 has 14 amino acids. This CDR3 reads CTSRRQGSTDTQYF. In DNA, the CDR3 is TGTACCAGTAGGAGACAGGGGAGCACAGATACGCAGTATTTT.

This clonotype is a singleton in its sample. A much more abundant neighbour one base away suggests this may be a read error. The chain employs TRBV12-3 or TRBV12-4 and TRBJ1-1; D not resolved. The V end was cut by 10 bases, the J end by 1 base, with 13 bases between. The CDR3 consists of 13 residues. The CDR3 nucleotides are TGTGCCAACAGATCCACATCGAACACTGAAGCTTTCTTT. This translates into CANRSTSNTEAFF.

In the case of this clonotype: A junction end diverges from the germline sequence, so it may reflect a read error. The genes are TRBV11-2 and TRBJ2-1, with no clear D. From germline, CDR1 is SGHAT and CDR2 FQNNGV. The CDR3 is 12 amino acids. In DNA, the CDR3 is TGTGCCAGCAGCTTAGTTCTCACATTGGAAACCTTC. Amino acid sequence: CASSLVLTLETF.